This T cell receptor beta chain was profiled in a study of long-term antiretroviral therapy in people with HIV. Findings and caveats of the study: Within the repertoire, clones expanded before ART were dominant at all time points. HIV repertoires spanned tighter CDR3 length ranges than controls did.

This clone appeared a single time. Its antigen is unidentified. Runs used v3.0 of the immunoSEQ assay and were done at survey level. The data were produced by immunoSEQ multiplex PCR, yet TCRdb's version contains in-frame clones alone and is incomplete. The sample shows 36,000 or so clones, about 80% of them seen only once. Specimen: unsorted PBMCs, collected 0.6 years after starting antiretroviral therapy. The receptor was isolated from a man between 18 and 35 years old with HIV.

Here the CDR3 reads CASSIPTGNMNTEAFF. In DNA, the CDR3 is TGTGCCAGTAGTATCCCGACAGGGAACATGAACACTGAAGCTTTCTTT. This chain links TRBV19 with TRBJ1-1; 7 bases align to TRBD1. The junction had 7 bases not matched to a gene; V was cut back by 3 bases and J by 0 bases. The V gene's germline CDR1 is LNHDA and CDR2 SQIVND (reference sequence). The CDR3 loop spans 16 amino acids.